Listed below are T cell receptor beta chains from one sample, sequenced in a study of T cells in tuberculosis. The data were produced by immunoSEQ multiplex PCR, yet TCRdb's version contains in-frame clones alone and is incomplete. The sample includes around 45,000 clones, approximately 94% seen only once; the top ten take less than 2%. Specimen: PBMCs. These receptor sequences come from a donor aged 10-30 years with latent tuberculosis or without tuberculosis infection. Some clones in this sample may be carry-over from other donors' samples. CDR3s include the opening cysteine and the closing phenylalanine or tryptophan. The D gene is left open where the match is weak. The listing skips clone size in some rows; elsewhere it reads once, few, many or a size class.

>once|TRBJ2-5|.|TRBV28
CASSFVYQETQYF
TGTGCCAGCAGTTTCGTGTACCAAGAGACCCAGTACTTC
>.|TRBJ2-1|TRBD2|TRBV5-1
CASSLELLAGVGGEQFF
TGCGCCAGCAGCCTAGAGCTTCTAGCGGGAGTTGGAGGTGAGCAGTTCTTC
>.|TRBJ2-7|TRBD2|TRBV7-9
CASSRLAAEVFWEQYF
TGTGCCAGCAGCCGACTAGCGGCAGAGGTTTTCTGGGAGCAGTACTTC
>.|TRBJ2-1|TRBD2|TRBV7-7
CASSPTSVSSYNEQFF
TGTGCCAGCAGCCCGACTAGCGTAAGCTCCTACAATGAGCAGTTCTTC
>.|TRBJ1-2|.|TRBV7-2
CASSFTPSGPNYGYTF
TGTGCCAGCAGCTTCACCCCCTCTGGCCCTAACTATGGCTACACCTTC
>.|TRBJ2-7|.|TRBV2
CASRTRGEQYF
TGTGCCAGCAGGACCCGCGGCGAGCAGTACTTC
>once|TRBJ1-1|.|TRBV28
CASRNTEAFF
TGTGCCAGTCGGAACACTGAAGCTTTCTTT
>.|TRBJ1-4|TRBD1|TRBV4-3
CASRVDRATNEKLFF
TGCGCCAGCAGAGTGGACAGGGCAACTAATGAAAAACTGTTTTTT
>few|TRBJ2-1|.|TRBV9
CASSAGSLGKNEQFF
TGTGCCAGCAGCGCGGGGTCTTTAGGAAAGAATGAGCAGTTCTTC
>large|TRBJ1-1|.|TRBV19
CASSMSSNTEAFF
TGTGCCAGTAGTATGAGCTCCAACACTGAAGCTTTCTTT
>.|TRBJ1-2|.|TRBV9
CASSVSGNNYGYTF
TGTGCCAGCAGCGTTTCCGGGAACAACTATGGCTACACCTTC
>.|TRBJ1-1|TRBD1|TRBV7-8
CASSLVGTGDTEAFF
TGTGCCAGCAGCTTAGTCGGGACAGGGGACACTGAAGCTTTCTTT
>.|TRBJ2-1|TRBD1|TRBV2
CARQRKETGGASEQFF
TGTGCCAGGCAGAGGAAAGAAACAGGGGGTGCTTCTGAGCAGTTCTTC
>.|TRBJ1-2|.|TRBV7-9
CASSLPLNVWGVGYTF
TGTGCCAGCAGCTTACCCCTTAATGTGTGGGGGGTTGGCTACACCTTC
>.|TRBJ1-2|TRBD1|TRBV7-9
CASSRQGAIYGYTF
TGTGCCAGCAGCCGACAGGGGGCTATCTATGGCTACACCTTC
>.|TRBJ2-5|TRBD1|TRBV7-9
CASSLILGQGETQYF
TGTGCCAGCAGCTTAATCCTTGGACAGGGAGAGACCCAGTACTTC
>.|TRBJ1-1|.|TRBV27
CASSVRGNTEAFF
TGTGCCAGCAGTGTAAGGGGGAACACTGAAGCTTTCTTT
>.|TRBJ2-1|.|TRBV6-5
CASRQGFSYNEQFF
TGTGCCAGCAGGCAGGGATTCTCCTACAATGAGCAGTTCTTC
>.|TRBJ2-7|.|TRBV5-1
CASSKGTYEQYF
TGCGCCAGCAGTAAGGGGACCTACGAGCAGTACTTC
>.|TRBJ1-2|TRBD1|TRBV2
CASSRDRNFPNYGYTF
TGTGCCAGCAGTCGGGACAGGAACTTTCCTAACTATGGCTACACCTTC
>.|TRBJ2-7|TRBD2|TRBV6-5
CASSFGAGAYEQYF
TGTGCCAGCAGTTTCGGTGCGGGGGCCTACGAGCAGTACTTC
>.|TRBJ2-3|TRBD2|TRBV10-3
CAISPTSAYTDTQYF
TGTGCCATCAGCCCTACTAGCGCTTACACAGATACGCAGTATTTT
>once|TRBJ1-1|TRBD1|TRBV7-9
CASSLAWPGGSGTEAFF
TGTGCCAGCAGCTTAGCTTGGCCAGGGGGTTCGGGCACTGAAGCTTTCTTT
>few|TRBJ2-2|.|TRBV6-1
CASSAPSGTGELFF
TGTGCCAGCAGTGCCCCTTCGGGGACCGGGGAGCTGTTTTTT
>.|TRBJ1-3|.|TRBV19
CASTSPGGNTIYF
TGTGCCAGTACCTCTCCCGGGGGAAACACCATATATTTT